One and the same sample provided the 30 T cell receptor beta chains below, sequenced in a study of control samples from healthy donors and cancer patients. Clones were sequenced by immunoSEQ multiplex PCR, and TCRdb holds only the in-frame ones, with some missing. The data hold 100,000 to 150,000 clones, with approximately 92% observed a single time. Input material: PBMCs. The receptors were gathered from a man older than 75 with head and neck cancer.

The chain links TRBV5-4 to TRBJ1-5; TRBD1 might be the D (6 bases). Looked up from germline, CDR1 is SGHNT and CDR2 is YYREEE (reference sequence). There are 12 residues in the CDR3. The V gene lost 5 bases and the J gene lost 7 bases, with 10 bases spanning the gap. The CDR3 sequence: CASSLQGQPQHF. As DNA, the CDR3 is TGTGCCAGCAGTTTACAGGGCCAGCCCCAGCATTTT.

The rearrangement joins TRBV6-1 to TRBJ2-3, with 8 bases aligning to TRBD2. V dropped 2 bases and J dropped 0; count of bases not matched to a gene: 10. Germline V gene sequence: CDR1 MNHNS, CDR2 SASEGT. This CDR3 region has 18 residues. For the CDR3, the DNA is TGTGCCAGCAGTGAATATGTGGCTAGCGGGCTTAGCACAGATACGCAGTATTTT. Its protein product is CASSEYVASGLSTDTQYF.

The chain carries TRBV7-2 and TRBJ1-2, with D tentatively TRBD1 (5 bases). The V end was cut by 5 bases, the J end by 4 bases, with 11 bases between. CDR3 length: 13 amino acids. CDR1 SGHTA and CDR2 FQGNSA come from the germline V gene. The CDR3 DNA is TGTGCCAGCAGCCCCTATGGGGGCTATGGCTACACCTTC. Amino acid sequence: CASSPYGGYGYTF.

V and J are TRBV29-1 and TRBJ2-2; 7 bases map to TRBD2. Trimming took 2 bases from V and 2 from J; bases not matched to a gene: 5. The germline CDR1 and CDR2 sequences are SQVTM and ANQGSEA. This CDR3 region has 15 residues. The DNA of the CDR3 is TGCAGCGTTGAAAGGGGCGGGAGAAACACCGGGGAGCTGTTTTTT. This gives the protein CSVERGGRNTGELFF.

In DNA form, the CDR3 reads TGTGCCAGTAGTACCCGGACAGGGGGTAACTATGGCTACACCTTC. This gives the protein CASSTRTGGNYGYTF. The chain is built from TRBV19 and TRBJ1-2; TRBD1 matches at 10 bases. Germline assignment: CDR1 LNHDA and CDR2 SQIVND (reference sequence). The CDR3 is made up of 15 amino acids. V dropped 4 bases and J dropped 1; count of bases not matched to a gene: 3.

The chain is built from TRBV5-8 and TRBJ1-2, with D perhaps matching TRBD1 (6 bases). CDR1 is SGHTS, CDR2 YDEGEE, per germline. Between the trimmed V and J ends, which lost 1 base and 3 bases, there was a span of 10 bases. The CDR3 consists of 14 residues. The CDR3 nucleotides read TGTGCCAGCAGCTTGTTGAGGACAGACTATGGCTACACCTTC. The encoded protein is CASSLLRTDYGYTF.

As DNA, the CDR3 is TGTGCCAGTAGTATGAATGTCAGGAGCTCTGGAAACACCATATATTTT. Protein sequence: CASSMNVRSSGNTIYF. This rearrangement joins TRBV19 to TRBJ1-3; no firm D call. This CDR3 comprises 16 residues. CDR1 and CDR2 (germline): LNHDA, SQIVND (reference sequence). The V end lost 3 bases, the J end lost 0 bases, and 12 bases lay between the germline ends.

The chain has TRBV27 and TRBJ1-5; 8 nucleotides align to TRBD1. J gave up 2 bases and V 5 bases, and 8 bases lay outside the gene matches. The CDR3 is 16 amino acids. The V gene's germline CDR1 is MNHEY and CDR2 SMNVEV (reference sequence). The chain's CDR3 is CASSLLGQAGNQPQHF. CDR3 DNA: TGTGCCAGCAGTCTCTTGGGACAGGCGGGCAATCAGCCCCAGCATTTT.

The V call is TRBV5-4, the J call TRBJ2-7; TRBD1 or TRBD2 may be the D gene (5 bases each). The CDR3 consists of 15 residues. Trimming took off 3 bases at V and 0 bases at J, with 13 bases between the two ends. Germline assignment: CDR1 SGHNT and CDR2 YYREEE (reference sequence). In DNA form, the CDR3 reads TGTGCCAGCAGCTGGGGCGGGCAGAGCTCCTACGAGCAGTACTTC. It specifies CASSWGGQSSYEQYF.

The chain links TRBV5-1 to TRBJ2-7; D not certain. Per the germline V gene, CDR1 is SGHRS and CDR2 is YFSETQ. The CDR3 runs 15 residues. V lost 0 bases and J 7 bases, leaving 17 bases between the germline ends. The CDR3 here is CASSLVGRSPLEQYF. The CDR3 bases are TGCGCCAGCAGCTTGGTAGGGCGGTCTCCTTTGGAGCAGTACTTC.

The CDR3 sequence is CASRSTLNTEAFF. The CDR3 region has the DNA TGCGCCAGCAGATCCACTTTGAACACTGAAGCTTTCTTT. The V gene is TRBV10-1, the J gene TRBJ1-1; D gene ambiguous. The germline V gene encodes CDR1 WNHNN and CDR2 SYGVQD (reference sequence). The V gene lost 6 bases and the J gene lost 0 bases, with 8 bases spanning the gap. The CDR3 has 13 residues.

This rearrangement joins TRBV27 to TRBJ2-1; 9 bases match TRBD1. With 5 bases clipped from V and 9 bases from J, the junction kept 8 bases outside the gene matches. The CDR3 runs 14 residues. CDR1 and CDR2 (germline): MNHEY, SMNVEV (reference sequence). The CDR3 region is CASSINRGHGEQFF. In DNA form, the CDR3 reads TGTGCCAGCAGTATAAACAGGGGGCACGGTGAGCAGTTCTTC.

The CDR3 sequence: CASREAGGLYEQYF. In DNA form, the CDR3 reads TGCGCCAGCAGGGAGGCGGGAGGGCTCTACGAGCAGTACTTC. The chain couples TRBV10-2 to TRBJ2-7; TRBD2 matches 9 bases. Germline CDR1 reads WSHSY; CDR2 reads SAAADI. The length of the CDR3 is 14 residues. V was pared by 6 bases and J by 3 bases, with 6 bases of the junction left unmatched.

The chain employs TRBV5-1 and TRBJ2-5; maybe TRBD2 (5 bases). The CDR3 runs 15 residues. The V gene lost 1 base and the J gene lost 5 bases, with 15 bases spanning the gap. The germline V gene has CDR1 SGHRS and CDR2 YFSETQ. The CDR3 nucleotides read TGCGCCAGCAGCTTGATCCATGGGGAGCGGGAGACCCAGTACTTC. Encoded protein: CASSLIHGERETQYF.

This sequence joins TRBV9 and TRBJ2-2; TRBD1 might be the D (7 bases). CDR3 size: 18 residues. CDR1 and CDR2 from the germline V gene are SGDLS and YYNGEE. Trimming cost V 0 bases and J 0 bases, with 15 bases left between them. CDR3 nucleotide sequence: TGTGCCAGCAGCGTAGCTAGGGGGGACAGCTCGAACACCGGGGAGCTGTTTTTT. Translating gives CASSVARGDSSNTGELFF.

The rearrangement joins TRBV12-3 or TRBV12-4 to TRBJ2-2; a possible D gene is TRBD1 (6 bases). Trimming pared 6 bases from V and 7 bases from J, leaving 6 bases between. This CDR3 spans 11 amino acids. CDR3 sequence reads: CASSRGGELFF. In nucleotides, the CDR3 is TGTGCCAGCAGCAGGGGCGGGGAGCTGTTTTTT.

J is TRBJ2-1 and V is TRBV5-1; 9 positions match TRBD1. The CDR3 is 13 amino acids. The germline V gene encodes CDR1 SGHRS and CDR2 YFSETQ. Trimming at V came to 0 bases and at J to 13 bases, leaving 5 bases not matched to a gene. The CDR3 DNA sequence: TGCGCCAGCAGCTTGGCCGGGGGACAGGGTCAGTTCTTC. Translating it yields CASSLAGGQGQFF. Full variable domain (outside the CDR3, taken from reference TRBV5-1 and TRBJ2-1): KAGVTQTPRYLIKTRGQQVTLSCSPISGHRSVSWYQQTPGQGLQFLFEYFSETQRNKGNFPGRFSGRQFSNSRSEMNVSTLELGDSALYLCASSLAGGQGQFFGPGTRLTVL.

This clone was picked up a small number of times. Within the sample, other DNA sequences also encode this same CDR3. This chain links TRBV25-1 with TRBJ2-7; D gene ambiguous. This CDR3 is 11 amino acids long. V gave up 3 bases and J gave up 4 bases, with 4 bases separating them. Germline loops: CDR1 MGHDK, CDR2 SYGVNS. CDR3 DNA sequence: TGTGCCAGCAGTGATTCGTACGAGCAGTACTTC. Amino acid sequence: CASSDSYEQYF.

In nucleotides, the CDR3 is TGTGCCTGGAGTGAGGTCCGGACGGCCCGGCGAAACAATCAGCCCCAGCATTTT. This translates into CAWSEVRTARRNNQPQHF. The chain recombines TRBV30 with TRBJ1-5; D is uncertain. CDR1 and CDR2 (germline): GTSNPN, SVGIG (reference sequence). The CDR3 contains 18 residues. V was cut by 1 base and J by 3 bases, with 22 bases left in between. Variable domain in full (rest from reference TRBV30 and TRBJ1-5): SQTIHQWPATLVQPVGSPLSLECTVEGTSNPNLYWYRQAAGRGLQLLFYSVGIGQISSEVPQNLSASRPQDRQFILSSKKLLLSDSGFYLCAWSEVRTARRNNQPQHFGDGTRLSIL.

This clone was picked up a small number of times. J is TRBJ1-1 and V is TRBV25-1; no clear D. Germline values: CDR1 MGHDK, CDR2 SYGVNS. The CDR3 has 13 residues. Trimming cost V 2 bases and J 3 bases, with 7 bases left between them. The CDR3 DNA follows: TGTGCCAGCAGTGAACTCAGGTACACTGAAGCTTTCTTT. It translates to CASSELRYTEAFF.

This rearrangement joins TRBV5-4 to TRBJ1-1, with 7 nucleotides matching TRBD1. J was trimmed by 0 bases and V by 0 bases; bases with no gene match: 8. There are 17 residues in the CDR3. Looked up from germline, CDR1 is SGHNT and CDR2 is YYREEE (reference sequence). The CDR3 coding sequence is TGTGCCAGCAGCTTGGCTCTCCAGGGGGGAATGAACACTGAAGCTTTCTTT. This encodes CASSLALQGGMNTEAFF.

The chain couples TRBV7-8 to TRBJ1-1, with 7 bases that match TRBD1. This CDR3 comprises 14 residues. The V and J ends lost 4 bases and 5 bases, in that order; junction bases with no gene match: 7. Germline V gives CDR1 SGHVS, CDR2 FQNEAQ. This CDR3 reads CASSYQGGGTEAFF. CDR3 sequence (DNA): TGTGCCAGCAGCTACCAGGGGGGTGGGACTGAAGCTTTCTTT.

About this clone: Within the sample, other DNA sequences also encode this same CDR3. This sequence joins TRBV13 and TRBJ2-5, with D possibly being TRBD1 (6 bases). CDR1 and CDR2 (germline): PRHDT, FYEKMQ (reference sequence). V was clipped by 5 bases and J by 2 bases, with 12 bases between them. The CDR3 is 14 residues long. In DNA, the CDR3 is TGTGCCAGCAGCCGTGGGCAGGGGCAAGAGACCCAGTACTTC. It encodes CASSRGQGQETQYF. Full variable domain (rest looked up from reference TRBV13 and TRBJ2-5): AAGVIQSPRHLIKEKRETATLKCYPIPRHDTVYWYQQGPGQDPQFLISFYEKMQSDKGSIPDRFSAQQFSDYHSELNMSSLELGDSALYFCASSRGQGQETQYFGPGTRLLVL.

This chain connects TRBV12-3 or TRBV12-4 to TRBJ2-1, with D tentatively TRBD2 (5 bases). The CDR3 has 13 residues. V lost 5 bases, J lost 2 bases, and 7 bases lay in between. The CDR3 reads CASSPGTYNEQFF. The CDR3 DNA reads TGTGCCAGCAGTCCCGGGACCTACAATGAGCAGTTCTTC.

This clone has only one observation. The chain combines TRBV7-2 with TRBJ1-5; TRBD1 agrees at 8 bases. V shed 5 bases, J shed 7 bases, and the junction held 7 bases outside the gene matches. The CDR3 covers 14 residues. Germline V gene data show CDR1 as SGHTA and CDR2 as FQGNSA. The chain's CDR3 is CASSVGQGGQPQHF. The CDR3 nucleotides read TGTGCCAGCAGCGTCGGACAGGGCGGACAGCCCCAGCATTTT.

The chain has TRBV6-6 and TRBJ2-1, with 7 bases fitting TRBD1. V dropped 5 bases and J dropped 2; count of bases not matched to a gene: 3. The CDR3 length is 14 residues. CDR1 is MNHNY, CDR2 SVGAGI, per germline (reference sequence). The CDR3 region has the DNA TGTGCCAGCAGTCTACAGGGGACCTACAATGAGCAGTTCTTC. It codes for CASSLQGTYNEQFF.

V gene TRBV5-1 combines with J gene TRBJ1-6; D uncertain. Germline V gene sequence: CDR1 SGHRS, CDR2 YFSETQ. Trimming took off 0 bases at V and 7 bases at J, with 5 bases between the two ends. CDR3 length: 13 residues. The CDR3 coding sequence is TGCGCCAGCAGCTTGGAACGGAATTCACCCCTCCACTTT. Translated, it gives CASSLERNSPLHF.

This clone was detected only once. The rearrangement joins TRBV6-5 to TRBJ1-6; 7 bases agree with TRBD1. Germline CDR1 MNHEY, CDR2 SVGAGI. This CDR3 is 15 amino acids long. V shed 5 bases and J 10 bases; nucleotides not matched to a gene: 11. The CDR3 DNA reads as TGTGCCAGCAGTACCGGACAGGCTAGTGACTCACCCCTCCACTTT. This gives the protein CASSTGQASDSPLHF.

This clone was detected only once. This chain links TRBV27 with TRBJ1-2; D is unresolved. Germline lookup yields CDR1 MNHEY and CDR2 SMNVEV (reference sequence). The CDR3 loop spans 13 amino acids. V shed 3 bases and J shed 1 base, with 6 bases lying between them. In DNA, the CDR3 is TGTGCCAGCAGTTTGGGCAGTAACTATGGCTACACCTTC. Residues: CASSLGSNYGYTF.

The chain links TRBV30 to TRBJ2-7, with a tentative D call TRBD2 (5 bases). Trimming took off 2 bases at V and 2 bases at J, with 16 bases between the two ends. This CDR3 has 15 residues. The germline V gene encodes CDR1 GTSNPN and CDR2 SVGIG (reference sequence). Written as DNA, the CDR3 is TGTGCCTGGAGTCGTCCTCCCCCCGGGGCCTACGAGCAGTACTTC. Amino acids: CAWSRPPPGAYEQYF.